Below are 21 T cell receptor beta chains sequenced from a single sample in a study of vaccination effects on CD4 cells after COVID-19. The ViraFEST assay expanded antigen-specific CD4+ T cells with viral peptide pools before sequencing. Culture proceeded for nine to ten days, and CD4+ T cells were then isolated. Each participant received a vaccine that was either BNT162b2 or mRNA-1273, given as two doses. Method: immunoSEQ multiplex PCR; TCRdb's copy keeps in-frame clones and lacks some. The table records about 69,000 clones, roughly 74% of them present only once. Their target antigens are unknown. The specimen comprised CD4+ T cells from PBMCs cultured with HCoV-229E spike peptides, sampled after COVID-19 vaccination. All receptors derive from a human donor who received a COVID-19 vaccine.

This clone was observed once. This sequence joins TRBV29-1 and TRBJ1-1; D remains unclear. Germline V gene lookup returns CDR1 SQVTM and CDR2 ANQGSEA. Trimming left V 6 bases short and J 8 bases short, with 10 bases between. The length of the CDR3 is 10 residues. CDR3 sequence (DNA): TGCAGCGTCGGACGGGGAGAAGCTTTCTTT. It encodes CSVGRGEAFF.

The chain links TRBV24-1 to TRBJ2-5; maybe TRBD2 (5 bases). The CDR3 loop spans 17 amino acids. Germline V gene sequence: CDR1 KGHDR, CDR2 SFDVKD. V was shortened by 4 bases and J by 3 bases, with 20 bases between the two germline ends. The CDR3 nucleotides read TGTGCCACCAGTGACCTCTCATCGAATGGGGAGAAAGAGACCCAGTACTTC. Its protein is CATSDLSSNGEKETQYF.

This clone showed up just once. The chain links TRBV19 to TRBJ1-2; TRBD1 matches at 10 bases. The CDR3 runs to 15 residues. Germline CDR1 and CDR2: LNHDA and SQIVND (reference sequence). Germline trimming cut 4 bases from V and 4 bases from J; bases unmatched to any gene: 6. The CDR3 DNA follows: TGTGCCAGTAGTAACGGGGACAGGGGCGGCTATGGCTACACCTTC. Translated, it gives CASSNGDRGGYGYTF.

This chain links TRBV24-1 with TRBJ1-5; no reliable D call. Looked up from germline, CDR1 is KGHDR and CDR2 is SFDVKD. The CDR3 has 14 amino acids. V was trimmed by 4 bases and J by 0 bases, leaving 6 bases between them. CDR3 in DNA: TGTGCCACCAGTGAAGGCCTTAGCAATCAGCCCCAGCATTTT. Translating it yields CATSEGLSNQPQHF.

In nucleotides, the CDR3 is TGTGCCAGCAGTGAAGCGCGCGGGGGATCTATAGGTGAGCAGTTCTTC. Translating gives CASSEARGGSIGEQFF. The V call is TRBV2, the J call TRBJ2-1; 7 bases are a match to TRBD2. The CDR3 is 16 residues long. CDR1 SNHLY and CDR2 FYNNEI come from the germline V gene. V trimming: 0 bases; J trimming: 9 bases; junction bases outside the gene matches: 11.

This rearrangement joins TRBV7-9 to TRBJ1-5, with D possibly matching TRBD1 (6 bases). The CDR3 spans 17 residues. The V and J ends lost 1 base and 7 bases respectively, with 20 bases between them. Germline V lookup: CDR1 SEHNR, CDR2 FQNEAQ (reference sequence). CDR3 region: CASSLGLPGAGKQPQHF. CDR3 nucleotides: TGTGCCAGCAGCTTAGGGCTTCCGGGGGCGGGAAAACAGCCCCAGCATTTT.

The rearrangement joins TRBV5-1 to TRBJ2-2, with 8 bases aligning to TRBD2. Germline-derived CDR1 and CDR2 are SGHRS and YFSETQ. The CDR3 is 17 residues long. Trimming cost V 4 bases and J 2 bases; bases outside gene matches: 10. In nucleotides, the CDR3 is TGCGCCAGCAGCACACTCCCCCTAGCGGGTAACACCGGGGAGCTGTTTTTT. Translated: CASSTLPLAGNTGELFF.

The genes are TRBV4-1 and TRBJ1-3, with D unclear. Germline V gene data show CDR1 as MGHRA and CDR2 as YSYEKL. CDR3 length: 17 amino acids. Trimming shortened V by 0 bases and J by 4 bases, and 16 bases separated the two germline ends. CDR3 region: CASSQDLAGPRGNTIYF. For the CDR3, the DNA is TGCGCCAGCAGCCAAGATCTAGCAGGACCTCGAGGAAACACCATATATTTT.

This clone came up a few times. In nucleotides, the CDR3 is TGTGCCAGCAGTGACGGTCACAGTAATCAGCCCCAGCATTTT. Translating gives CASSDGHSNQPQHF. The chain joins TRBV2 to TRBJ1-5, with D hard to call. CDR3 length equals 14 residues. CDR1 is SNHLY and CDR2 is FYNNEI in the germline V gene. Trimming took off 3 bases at V and 4 bases at J, with 10 bases between the two ends.

This clone was seen more than once but under ten times. V usage is TRBV6-1 and J usage is TRBJ1-4, with a tentative D call TRBD1 (5 bases). Trimming shortened V by 8 bases and J by 2 bases, and 6 bases separated the two germline ends. The CDR3 totals 12 residues. Per the germline V gene, CDR1 is MNHNS and CDR2 is SASEGT. CDR3 sequence (DNA): TGTGCCAGCGGGGGGACTAATGAAAAACTGTTTTTT. The encoded protein is CASGGTNEKLFF.

The rearrangement links TRBV6-6 to TRBJ2-3; D is unresolved. V shed 0 bases and J shed 2 bases, with 6 bases lying between them. CDR3 size: 14 residues. Germline CDR1 MNHNY, CDR2 SVGAGI (reference sequence). For the CDR3, the DNA is TGTGCCAGCAGTTACTCGCGTCCCACAGATACGCAGTATTTT. Translating gives CASSYSRPTDTQYF.

This chain joins TRBV7-9 and TRBJ2-7; D may correspond to TRBD1 or TRBD2 (6 bases each). The germline V and J ends were trimmed by 5 bases and 3 bases, with 14 bases remaining between them. The CDR3 has 14 amino acids. The germline gives CDR1 SEHNR, CDR2 FQNEAQ (reference sequence). CDR3 nucleotides: TGTGCCAGCAGCCTAGGTCGGGGGCTCTACGAGCAGTACGTC. Its protein product is CASSLGRGLYEQYV.

This clone has only a few counts. V gene TRBV29-1 combines with J gene TRBJ1-5; D remains unclear. Trimming pared 4 bases from V and 3 bases from J, leaving 7 bases between. The germline V gene has CDR1 SQVTM and CDR2 ANQGSEA. This CDR3 contains 12 residues. CDR3 DNA sequence: TGCAGCGTTGGCGGACCCAATCAGCCCCAGCATTTT. Its translation is CSVGGPNQPQHF.

This clone turned up a few times. The chain joins TRBV5-1 to TRBJ2-7; perhaps TRBD1 as D (5 bases). V lost 4 bases to trimming and J lost 4 bases, with 21 bases between them. The CDR3 extends over 16 amino acids. Germline CDR1 reads SGHRS; CDR2 reads YFSETQ. CDR3 loop: CASSPDLKTAPYEQYV. The CDR3 DNA sequence: TGCGCCAGCAGCCCCGACCTCAAGACAGCTCCTTACGAGCAGTACGTC.

The gene calls are TRBV7-2 and TRBJ2-3, with TRBD2 matching over 7 bases. CDR1 SGHTA and CDR2 FQGNSA come from the germline V gene. The junction had 6 bases not matched to a gene; V was cut back by 4 bases and J by 2 bases. This CDR3 has 15 amino acids. CDR3 region: CASSSQAGYTDTQYF. DNA of the CDR3: TGTGCCAGCAGCTCTCAAGCGGGGTACACAGATACGCAGTATTTT.

J is TRBJ1-3 and V is TRBV5-6; 10 nucleotides line up with TRBD1. Germline CDR1 reads SGHDT; CDR2 reads YYEEEE. The CDR3 runs to 16 residues. Germline trimming cut 5 bases from V and 2 bases from J; bases unmatched to any gene: 7. The CDR3 DNA reads as TGTGCCAGCAGGAGAGGGGACAGGGGAGCTGGAAACACCATATATTTT. It yields the protein CASRRGDRGAGNTIYF.

This clone came up a few times. The chain uses TRBV19 and TRBJ1-2; D remains ambiguous. V lost 8 bases and J lost 4, with 20 bases in between. From germline, CDR1 is LNHDA and CDR2 SQIVND (reference sequence). This CDR3 has 15 residues. The CDR3 DNA sequence: TGTGCCAGTTCGGCCTTTAAGGGAACCGGCTATGGCTACACCTTC. Amino acid sequence: CASSAFKGTGYGYTF.

The V call is TRBV7-9, the J call TRBJ1-5; maybe TRBD1 (6 bases). This CDR3 region has 14 residues. V was clipped by 5 bases and J by 6 bases, with 14 bases between them. Germline CDR1 and CDR2: SEHNR and FQNEAQ (reference sequence). CDR3 sequence: CASSLDRDAQPQHF. In DNA, the CDR3 is TGTGCCAGCAGCCTGGACAGAGACGCTCAGCCCCAGCATTTT. The complete variable domain, with remaining parts taken from reference TRBV7-9 and TRBJ1-5, reads DTGVSQNPRHKITKRGQNVTFRCDPISEHNRLYWYRQTLGQGPEFLTYFQNEAQLEKSRLLSDRFSAERPKGSFSTLEIQRTEQGDSAMYLCASSLDRDAQPQHFGDGTRLSIL.

A few counts support this clone. This chain links TRBV11-1 with TRBJ1-1; D gene unclear. Looked up from germline, CDR1 is SGHAT and CDR2 is FQDESV (reference sequence). V was clipped by 1 base and J by 3 bases, with 12 bases between them. The CDR3 consists of 15 residues. This CDR3 reads CASSLVPGWDTEAFF. Here the CDR3 DNA reads TGTGCCAGCAGCTTAGTGCCAGGATGGGACACTGAAGCTTTCTTT.

CDR3 sequence reads: CASSEAPGGLNSGANVLTF. Written as DNA, the CDR3 is TGTGCCAGCAGTGAAGCCCCCGGAGGCCTGAATTCTGGGGCCAACGTCCTGACTTTC. The rearrangement uses TRBV6-1 and TRBJ2-6, with D maybe TRBD2 (5 bases). Deletions cut 0 bases from V and 1 base from J, with 16 bases between. The germline V gene has CDR1 MNHNS and CDR2 SASEGT. The CDR3 contains 19 residues.

This clone was detected once. This chain connects TRBV4-3 to TRBJ1-4; D not resolved. V shed 0 bases and J shed 8 bases, with 10 bases lying between them. Per the germline V gene, CDR1 is LGHNA and CDR2 is YSLEER. The CDR3 has 14 amino acids. The CDR3 DNA follows: TGCGCCAGCAGCCAAGACCTTCATGGGGAAAAACTGTTTTTT. It is translated as CASSQDLHGEKLFF.